This T cell receptor beta chain was profiled in a study of vaccination effects on CD4 cells after COVID-19. Overall study context: Antigen-specific CD4+ T cells were expanded with viral peptide pools in the ViraFEST assay before sequencing. Researchers obtained post-vaccine samples at a median of 72 days past the second dose.

Having been cultured for less than 13 days, the cells underwent CD4+ T cell isolation. Two-dose vaccination with either BNT162b2 or mRNA-1273 was given to the participants. Prior SARS-CoV-2 infection was absent in the vaccine recipients, as shown by negative nucleocapsid antibodies. Days 3 and 7 were when half the medium was replaced with IL-2 medium. The V gene lost 4 bases and the J gene lost 4 bases, with 12 bases spanning the gap. Germline-derived CDR1 and CDR2 are SGHRS and YFSETQ. The CDR3 runs to 13 residues. The data were produced by immunoSEQ multiplex PCR, yet TCRdb's version contains in-frame clones alone and is incomplete. The sample includes fewer than 85,000 clones, about 67% of them seen just once. Notes on this clone: No antigen is known for it.

This chain links TRBV5-1 with TRBJ2-7, with D possibly matching TRBD2 (6 bases). This receptor was obtained from a human donor who received a COVID-19 vaccine. The specimen was CD4+ T cells from PBMCs cultured without peptide, collected after COVID-19 vaccination. CDR3 sequence reads: CASSPGLGYEQYV. DNA of the CDR3: TGCGCCAGCAGCCCGGGACTGGGGTACGAGCAGTACGTC.